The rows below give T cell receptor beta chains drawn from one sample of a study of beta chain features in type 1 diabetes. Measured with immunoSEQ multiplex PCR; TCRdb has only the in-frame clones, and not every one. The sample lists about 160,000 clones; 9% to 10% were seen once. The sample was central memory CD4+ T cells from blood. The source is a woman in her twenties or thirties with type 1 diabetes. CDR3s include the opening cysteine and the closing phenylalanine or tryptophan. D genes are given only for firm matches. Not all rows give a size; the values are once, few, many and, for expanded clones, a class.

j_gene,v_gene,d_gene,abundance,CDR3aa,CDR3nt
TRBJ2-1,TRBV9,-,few,CASSVLDSPYSEQFF,TGTGCCAGCAGCGTTTTGGACTCCCCCTATAGTGAGCAGTTCTTC
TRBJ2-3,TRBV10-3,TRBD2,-,CATGPGLATDTQYF,TGTGCCACGGGGCCGGGACTAGCGACAGATACGCAGTATTTT
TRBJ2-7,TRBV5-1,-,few,CASRRRTDSYEQYF,TGCGCCAGCCGTCGTCGGACAGACTCCTACGAGCAGTACTTC
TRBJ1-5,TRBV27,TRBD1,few,CASSPGTGNNQPQHF,TGTGCCAGCAGTCCCGGGACAGGGAACAATCAGCCCCAGCATTTT
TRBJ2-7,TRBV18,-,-,CASSPTGSYSYEQYF,TGTGCCAGCTCGCCCACAGGGAGCTACTCCTACGAGCAGTACTTC
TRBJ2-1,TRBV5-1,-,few,CASSLADNEQFF,TGCGCCAGCAGCTTGGCAGACAATGAGCAGTTCTTC
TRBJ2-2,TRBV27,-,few,CASSKLRAGELFF,TGTGCCAGCAGTAAGCTCAGGGCGGGGGAGCTGTTTTTT
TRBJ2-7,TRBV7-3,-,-,CASSYSSYEQYF,TGTGCCAGCAGTTACTCCTCCTACGAGCAGTACTTC
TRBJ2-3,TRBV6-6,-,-,CASRGLPGTDTQYF,TGTGCCAGCAGGGGACTGCCTGGCACAGATACGCAGTATTTT
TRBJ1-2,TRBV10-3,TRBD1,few,CAISDHRDRGYTF,TGTGCCATCAGTGACCACCGGGACAGAGGCTACACCTTC
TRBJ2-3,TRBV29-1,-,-,CTVKAEGRADTQYF,TGCACGGTGAAGGCGGAGGGCCGTGCAGATACGCAGTATTTT
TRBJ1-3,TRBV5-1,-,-,CASSLATGYGNTIYF,TGCGCCAGCAGCTTGGCAACAGGGTATGGAAACACCATATATTTT
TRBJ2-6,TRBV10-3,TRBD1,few,CATRDRDSGANVLTF,TGTGCCACAAGGGACAGGGACTCTGGGGCCAACGTCCTGACTTTC
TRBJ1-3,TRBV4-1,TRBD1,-,CASSPWGRDRGYGNTIYF,TGCGCCAGCAGCCCATGGGGCAGGGACAGGGGGTATGGAAACACCATATATTTT
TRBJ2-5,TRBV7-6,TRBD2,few,CASSLQPGTTPQETQYF,TGTGCCAGCAGCCTACAACCCGGGACTACCCCTCAAGAGACCCAGTACTTC
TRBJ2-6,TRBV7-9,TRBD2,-,CASSDSGRGSGANVLTF,TGTGCCAGCAGCGATAGCGGGAGAGGCTCTGGGGCCAACGTCCTGACTTTC
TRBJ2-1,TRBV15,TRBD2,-,CATSIQRGSNEQFF,TGTGCCACCAGCATCCAGCGGGGGAGCAATGAGCAGTTCTTC
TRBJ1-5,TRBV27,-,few,CASSIDRYQPQHF,TGTGCCAGCAGTATAGACAGGTATCAGCCCCAGCATTTT
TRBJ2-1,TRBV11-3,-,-,CASSIQERRNEQFF,TGTGCCAGCAGCATCCAGGAGCGGAGGAATGAGCAGTTCTTC
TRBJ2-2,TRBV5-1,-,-,CASSSDTKIGELFF,TGCGCCAGCAGCTCGGACACAAAAATCGGGGAGCTGTTTTTT
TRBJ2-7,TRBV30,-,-,CAWSESWQGSEQYF,TGTGCCTGGAGTGAATCTTGGCAGGGGTCCGAGCAGTACTTC
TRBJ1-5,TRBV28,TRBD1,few,CASSLGDREGQPQHF,TGTGCCAGCAGCCTAGGGGACAGGGAGGGTCAGCCCCAGCATTTT
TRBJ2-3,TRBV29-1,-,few,CSVGDAGPDTQYF,TGCAGCGTTGGAGACGCGGGTCCAGATACGCAGTACTTT
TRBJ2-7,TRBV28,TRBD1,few,CASTRQGNNYEQYF,TGTGCCAGCACCCGACAGGGAAACAACTACGAGCAGTACTTC
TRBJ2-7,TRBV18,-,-,CASSPPGRRGEQYF,TGTGCCAGCTCACCACCGGGCAGGAGGGGCGAGCAGTACTTC
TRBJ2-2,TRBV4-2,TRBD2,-,CASSQDTSGRGTGELFF,TGTGCCAGCAGCCAAGATACTAGCGGGAGAGGCACCGGGGAGCTGTTTTTT
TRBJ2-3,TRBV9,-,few,CASSPRFYTDTQYF,TGTGCCAGCAGCCCCCGGTTTTACACAGATACGCAGTATTTT
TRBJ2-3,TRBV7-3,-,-,CASRETGSAGDTQYF,TGTGCCAGCAGGGAAACGGGATCCGCAGGCGATACGCAGTATTTT
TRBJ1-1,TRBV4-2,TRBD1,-,CASSQESIRQGSHEAFF,TGTGCCAGCAGCCAAGAGTCGATCAGACAGGGCAGCCATGAAGCTTTCTTT
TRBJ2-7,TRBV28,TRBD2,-,CASSSLAGETLSEQYF,TGTGCCAGCAGTTCACTAGCGGGAGAAACTTTGAGCGAGCAGTACTTC
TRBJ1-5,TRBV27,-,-,CASSRERNQPQHF,TGTGCCAGCAGTCGGGAGCGCAATCAGCCCCAGCATTTT
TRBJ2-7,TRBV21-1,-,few,CASSKGTGANPYEQYF,TGTGCCAGCAGCAAAGGGACAGGCGCGAACCCCTACGAGCAGTACTTC